This record covers a single T cell receptor beta chain. The data were obtained in a study of control samples from healthy donors and cancer patients. Generated by immunoSEQ multiplex PCR, the TCRdb table keeps only in-frame clones and is missing some. This sample has tens of thousands of clones, with approximately 82% found just once. V trimming: 6 bases; J trimming: 7 bases; junction bases outside the gene matches: 12. Germline V gene data show CDR1 as SNHLY and CDR2 as FYNNEI. The CDR3 contains 15 residues. Sequencing was done on a sample of blood. The gene calls are TRBV2 and TRBJ2-3; 8 positions agree with TRBD2. The receptor was isolated from a man in his sixties in good health. The CDR3 nucleotides are TGTGCCAGCAGCAAGGAGGCGGGGGGAGCGAATACGCAGTATTTT. The encoded protein is CASSKEAGGANTQYF.